The 13 T cell receptor beta chains given below trace back to one sample, sequenced in a study of shared clonotypes between healthy human individuals. Measured with immunoSEQ multiplex PCR; TCRdb has only the in-frame clones, and not every one. The table records 100,000 or so clones, over 65% of them present only once. The specimen sequenced was memory CD8+ T cells sorted from blood. Subset meaning: CD45RO+ cells pooled with CCR7-negative TemRA cells. These receptors were taken from a woman aged 25 to 39 in good health.

The CDR3 loop reads CASRGAQDTQYF. DNA for the CDR3: TGTGCCAGCAGGGGGGCCCAAGATACGCAGTATTTT. The chain employs TRBV27 and TRBJ2-3; a possible D gene is TRBD1 (6 bases). Trimming pared 6 bases from V and 5 bases from J, leaving 9 bases between. The CDR3 extends over 12 amino acids. CDR1 and CDR2 from the germline V gene are MNHEY and SMNVEV (reference sequence).

The DNA of the CDR3 is TGTGCCAGCAGCTTAGGCGCAGGCAACTCCTACGAGCAGTACTTC. This gives the protein CASSLGAGNSYEQYF. The chain carries TRBV5-6 and TRBJ2-7, with D unclear. Trimming removed 2 bases from V and 0 bases from J, with 12 bases in between. CDR1 is SGHDT, CDR2 YYEEEE, per germline. The CDR3 spans 15 residues.

This clone was counted many times. CDR3 amino acids: CASSEDRGLDEQFF. The CDR3 DNA reads as TGTGCCAGCAGTGAGGACAGGGGGCTCGATGAGCAGTTCTTC. V and J are TRBV25-1 and TRBJ2-1; TRBD1 agrees at 11 bases. Trimming at V came to 3 bases and at J to 8 bases, leaving 3 bases not matched to a gene. This CDR3 is 14 amino acids long. Germline CDR1 is MGHDK and CDR2 is SYGVNS.

The chain recombines TRBV28 with TRBJ2-7; 10 nucleotides align to TRBD1. CDR1 is MDHEN, CDR2 SYDVKM, per germline. This CDR3 has 22 residues. The ends lost 5 bases at V and 7 bases at J; junction bases unmatched: 32. Here the CDR3 reads CASSNGPFVRAVPGQGIREQYF. The CDR3, as DNA: TGTGCCAGCAGTAATGGTCCCTTCGTACGGGCTGTACCGGGACAGGGGATAAGAGAGCAGTACTTC.

The chain couples TRBV11-2 to TRBJ2-1; 10 bases are shared with TRBD2. The V and J ends lost 5 bases and 4 bases, in that order; junction bases with no gene match: 8. Germline CDR1 and CDR2: SGHAT and FQNNGV. The CDR3 is 16 residues long. The CDR3 loop is CASSRLLAGAYNEQFF. The CDR3 DNA reads TGTGCCAGCAGCCGACTTCTAGCGGGAGCGTACAATGAGCAGTTCTTC.

There are many counts of this clone. This chain links TRBV6-1 with TRBJ2-6, with D possibly matching TRBD2 (5 bases). Germline CDR1 is MNHNS and CDR2 is SASEGT. The CDR3 length is 15 residues. V was clipped by 4 bases and J by 2 bases, with 9 bases between them. CDR3 region: CASSAEGTGANVLTF. Here the CDR3 DNA reads TGTGCCAGCAGTGCCGAGGGTACTGGGGCCAACGTCCTGACTTTC.

This clone showed up just a few times. CDR3 sequence (DNA): TGTGCCTGGAGTGTACAGCATGAAAAACTGTTTTTT. Protein sequence: CAWSVQHEKLFF. The chain couples TRBV30 to TRBJ1-4, with D unresolved. Trimming removed 0 bases from V and 6 bases from J, with 5 bases in between. The germline V gene encodes CDR1 GTSNPN and CDR2 SVGIG (reference sequence). This CDR3 contains 12 residues. Together with reference TRBV30 and TRBJ1-4, the CDR3 gives the full variable domain: SQTIHQWPATLVQPVGSPLSLECTVEGTSNPNLYWYRQAAGRGLQLLFYSVGIGQISSEVPQNLSASRPQDRQFILSSKKLLLSDSGFYLCAWSVQHEKLFFGSGTQLSVL.

This chain links TRBV6-1 with TRBJ2-3; a possible D gene is TRBD2 (6 bases). V was shortened by 4 bases and J by 2 bases, with 13 bases between the two germline ends. Germline values: CDR1 MNHNS, CDR2 SASEGT. The CDR3 totals 15 residues. The CDR3 DNA is TGTGCCAGCAGTGGGGGGACTGAATACACAGATACGCAGTATTTT. As protein: CASSGGTEYTDTQYF.

The chain couples TRBV5-5 to TRBJ2-3; TRBD2 matches 7 bases. Looked up from germline, CDR1 is SGHKS and CDR2 is YYEKEE (reference sequence). The CDR3 is 15 amino acids. The trim removed 4 bases at V and 5 bases at J, leaving 10 bases unmatched. In DNA form, the CDR3 reads TGTGCCAGCAGCCAAGGGGCGGGAGAGGTAGATACGCAGTATTTT. This translates into CASSQGAGEVDTQYF.

The table lists this clone with a few counts. The chain carries TRBV10-3 and TRBJ2-1, with D unclear. The CDR3 sequence is 14 residues long. CDR1 is ENHRY, CDR2 SYGVKD, per germline. V shed 3 bases and J shed 6 bases, with 12 bases lying between them. The CDR3 region is CAISDGGLPNEQFF. CDR3 nucleotides: TGTGCCATCAGTGACGGTGGTCTCCCCAATGAGCAGTTCTTC.

The chain employs TRBV18 and TRBJ1-4, with D possibly matching TRBD1 (5 bases). The V end was cut by 3 bases, the J end by 1 base, with 18 bases between. The germline gives CDR1 KGHSH, CDR2 LQKENI. The CDR3 is 18 amino acids. The CDR3 reads CASSPPFGGDGTNEKLFF. Here the CDR3 DNA reads TGTGCCAGCTCACCCCCTTTCGGGGGGGACGGAACTAATGAAAAACTGTTTTTT. Variable domain in full (rest from reference TRBV18 and TRBJ1-4): NAGVMQNPRHLVRRRGQEARLRCSPMKGHSHVYWYRQLPEEGLKFMVYLQKENIIDESGMPKERFSAEFPKEGPSILRIQQVVRGDSAAYFCASSPPFGGDGTNEKLFFGSGTQLSVL.

The rearrangement uses TRBV19 and TRBJ1-4, with D tentatively TRBD1 (5 bases). Trimming left V 6 bases short and J 7 bases short, with 9 bases between. CDR3 length equals 12 residues. Germline CDR1 is LNHDA and CDR2 is SQIVND (reference sequence). In DNA form, the CDR3 reads TGTGCCAGTAGGCAGGGCCGTGAAAAACTGTTTTTT. The encoded protein is CASRQGREKLFF.

The chain recombines TRBV5-4 with TRBJ2-1; 9 bases are shared with TRBD1. This CDR3 spans 14 amino acids. Per the germline V gene, CDR1 is SGHNT and CDR2 is YYREEE (reference sequence). The V gene end was trimmed by 2 bases and the J gene end by 8 bases; junction bases not matched to a gene: 5. The CDR3, as DNA: TGTGCCAGCAGCTTAGGGACAGGGAGGGATGAGCAGTTCTTC. Amino acid sequence: CASSLGTGRDEQFF.